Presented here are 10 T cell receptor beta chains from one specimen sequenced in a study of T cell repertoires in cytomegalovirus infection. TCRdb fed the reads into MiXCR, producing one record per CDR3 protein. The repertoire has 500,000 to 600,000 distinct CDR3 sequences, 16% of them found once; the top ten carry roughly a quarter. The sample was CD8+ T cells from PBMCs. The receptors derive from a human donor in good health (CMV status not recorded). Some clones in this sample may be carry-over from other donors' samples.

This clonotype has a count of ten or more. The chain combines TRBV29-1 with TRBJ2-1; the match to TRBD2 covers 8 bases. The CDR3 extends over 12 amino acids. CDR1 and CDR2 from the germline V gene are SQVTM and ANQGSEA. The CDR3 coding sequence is TGCAGTTTGAGAGCGGGGGACAATGAGCAGTTCTTC. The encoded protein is CSLRAGDNEQFF.

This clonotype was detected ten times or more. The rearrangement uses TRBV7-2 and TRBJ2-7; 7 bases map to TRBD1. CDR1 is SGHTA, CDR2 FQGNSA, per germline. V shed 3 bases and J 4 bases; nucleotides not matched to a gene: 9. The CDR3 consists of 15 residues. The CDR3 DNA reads TGTGCCAGCAGCTTGCACTGGACAGGAGCATACGAGCAGTACTTC. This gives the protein CASSLHWTGAYEQYF.

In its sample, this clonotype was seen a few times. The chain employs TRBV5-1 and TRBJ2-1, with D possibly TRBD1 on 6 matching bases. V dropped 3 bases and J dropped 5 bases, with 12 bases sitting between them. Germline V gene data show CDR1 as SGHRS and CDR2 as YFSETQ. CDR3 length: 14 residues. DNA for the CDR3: TGCGCCAGCAGCTGGACCTACAGGGACAATGAGCAGTTCTTC. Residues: CASSWTYRDNEQFF.

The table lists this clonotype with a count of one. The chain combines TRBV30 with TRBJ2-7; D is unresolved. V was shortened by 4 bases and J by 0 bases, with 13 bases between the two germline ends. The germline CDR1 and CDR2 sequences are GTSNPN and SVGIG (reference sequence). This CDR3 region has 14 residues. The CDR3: CAWNPGRSSYEQYF. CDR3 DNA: TGTGCCTGGAATCCCGGGCGAAGCTCCTACGAGCAGTACTTC.

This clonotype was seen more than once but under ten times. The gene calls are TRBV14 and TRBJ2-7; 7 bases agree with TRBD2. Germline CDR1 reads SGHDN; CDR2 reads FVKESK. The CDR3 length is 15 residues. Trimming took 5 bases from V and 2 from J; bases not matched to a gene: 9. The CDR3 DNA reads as TGTGCCAGCAGCGCCCGGGGGGTTAGTACCTACGAGCAGTACTTC. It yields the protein CASSARGVSTYEQYF.

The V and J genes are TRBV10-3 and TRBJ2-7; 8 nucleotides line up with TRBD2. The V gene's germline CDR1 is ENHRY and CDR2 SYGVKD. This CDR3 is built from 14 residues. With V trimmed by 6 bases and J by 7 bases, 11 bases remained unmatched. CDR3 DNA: TGTGCCATCAGCCCGGGAGCGGGAGAGGGAGAGCAGTACTTC. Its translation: CAISPGAGEGEQYF.

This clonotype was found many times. CDR3 loop: CASSPLAGYQETQYF. CDR3 nucleotides: TGTGCCAGTAGTCCACTAGCGGGGTACCAAGAGACCCAGTACTTC. This chain uses TRBV19 with TRBJ2-5, with 10 bases fitting TRBD2. The trim removed 5 bases at V and 0 bases at J, leaving 3 bases unmatched. CDR1 LNHDA and CDR2 SQIVND come from the germline V gene (reference sequence). The CDR3 has 15 amino acids. The whole variable domain, remainder taken from reference TRBV19 and TRBJ2-5, is DGGITQSPKYLFRKEGQNVTLSCEQNLNHDAMYWYRQDPGQGLRLIYYSQIVNDFQKGDIAEGYSVSREKKESFPLTVTSAQKNPTAFYLCASSPLAGYQETQYFGPGTRLLVL.

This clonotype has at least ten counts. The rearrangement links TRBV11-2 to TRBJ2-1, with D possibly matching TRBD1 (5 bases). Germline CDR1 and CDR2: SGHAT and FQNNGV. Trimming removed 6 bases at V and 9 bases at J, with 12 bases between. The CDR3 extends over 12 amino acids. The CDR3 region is CASSVRQGEQFF. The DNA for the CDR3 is TGTGCCAGCAGTGTCCGGCAGGGTGAGCAGTTCTTC. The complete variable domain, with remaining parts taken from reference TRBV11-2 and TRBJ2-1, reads EAGVAQSPRYKIIEKRQSVAFWCNPISGHATLYWYQQILGQGPKLLIQFQNNGVVDDSQLPKDRFSAERLKGVDSTLKIQPAKLEDSAVYLCASSVRQGEQFFGPGTRLTVL.

DNA of the CDR3: TGTGCCTCCGGGGCCTTTTCCGGACAAGGTGAGCAGTTCTTC. Translated, it gives CASGAFSGQGEQFF. The chain has TRBV27 and TRBJ2-1; perhaps D is TRBD1 or TRBD2 (5 bases each). Trimming removed 11 bases from V and 9 bases from J, with 23 bases in between. The CDR3 sequence is 14 residues long. Per germline, CDR1 MNHEY and CDR2 SMNVEV (reference sequence).

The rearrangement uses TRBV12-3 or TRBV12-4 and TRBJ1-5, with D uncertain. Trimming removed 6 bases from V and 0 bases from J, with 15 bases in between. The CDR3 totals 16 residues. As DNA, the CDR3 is TGTGCCAGCAGCCACAACCCATATTATAGCAATCAGCCCCAGCATTTT. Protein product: CASSHNPYYSNQPQHF.